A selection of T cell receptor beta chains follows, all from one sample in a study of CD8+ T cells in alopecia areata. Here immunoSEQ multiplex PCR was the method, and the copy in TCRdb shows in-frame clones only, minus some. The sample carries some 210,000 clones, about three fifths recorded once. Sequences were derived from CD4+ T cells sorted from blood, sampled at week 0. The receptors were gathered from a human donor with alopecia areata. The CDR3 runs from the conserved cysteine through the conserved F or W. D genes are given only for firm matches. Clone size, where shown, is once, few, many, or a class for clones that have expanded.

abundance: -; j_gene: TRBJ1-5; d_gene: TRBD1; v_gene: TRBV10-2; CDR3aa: CASSEIQGAGNQPQHF; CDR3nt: TGCGCCAGCAGTGAGATACAGGGGGCTGGCAATCAGCCCCAGCATTTT
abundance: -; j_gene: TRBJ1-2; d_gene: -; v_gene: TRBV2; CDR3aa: CASSDADYGYTF; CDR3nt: TGTGCCAGCAGTGACGCCGACTATGGCTACACCTTC
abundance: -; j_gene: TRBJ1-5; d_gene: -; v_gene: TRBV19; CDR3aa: CASSNTNQPQHF; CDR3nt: TGTGCCAGTAGTAACACCAATCAGCCCCAGCATTTT
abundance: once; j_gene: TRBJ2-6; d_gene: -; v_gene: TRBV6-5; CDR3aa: CASSYSRLSGANVLTF; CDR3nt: TGTGCCAGCAGTTACTCGAGGTTGTCTGGGGCCAACGTCCTGACTTTC
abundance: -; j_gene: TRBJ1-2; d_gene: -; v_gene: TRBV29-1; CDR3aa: CSVVTPGPHGYTF; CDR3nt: TGCAGCGTCGTCACGCCAGGGCCCCATGGCTACACCTTC
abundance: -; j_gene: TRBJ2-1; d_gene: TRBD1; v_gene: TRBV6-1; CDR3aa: CASSDRGQGVSYNEQFF; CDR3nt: TGTGCCAGCAGTGATCGTGGACAGGGGGTATCCTACAATGAGCAGTTCTTC
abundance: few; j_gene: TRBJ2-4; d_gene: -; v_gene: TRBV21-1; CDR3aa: CASSNKTERNIQYF; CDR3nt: TGTGCCAGCAGCAACAAAACGGAGAGAAACATTCAGTACTTC
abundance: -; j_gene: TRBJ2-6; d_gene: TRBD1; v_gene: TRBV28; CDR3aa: CASSDRVGGGANVLTF; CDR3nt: TGTGCCAGCAGTGACAGGGTAGGAGGTGGGGCCAACGTCCTGACTTTC
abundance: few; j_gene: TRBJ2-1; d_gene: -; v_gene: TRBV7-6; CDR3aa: CASSSLSSYNEQFF; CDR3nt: TGTGCCAGCAGCTCTCTAAGCTCCTACAATGAGCAGTTCTTC
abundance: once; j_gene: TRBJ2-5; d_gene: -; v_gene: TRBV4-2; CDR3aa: CASSRILGTQETQYF; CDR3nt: TGTGCCAGCAGCCGAATACTAGGTACCCAAGAGACCCAGTACTTC
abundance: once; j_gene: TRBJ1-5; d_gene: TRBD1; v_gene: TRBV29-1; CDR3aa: CSAMQGGGNQPQHF; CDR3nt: TGCAGCGCCATGCAGGGGGGCGGCAATCAGCCCCAGCATTTT
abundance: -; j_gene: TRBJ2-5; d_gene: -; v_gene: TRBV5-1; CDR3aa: CASSLNRVETQYF; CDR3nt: TGCGCCAGCAGCTTGAACAGGGTAGAGACCCAGTACTTC
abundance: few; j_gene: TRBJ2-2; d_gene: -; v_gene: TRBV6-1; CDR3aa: CASRTGNTGELFF; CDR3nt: TGTGCCAGCAGAACAGGGAACACCGGGGAGCTGTTTTTT
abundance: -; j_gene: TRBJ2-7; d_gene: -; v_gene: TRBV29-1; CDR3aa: CSVAAASYEQYF; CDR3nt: TGCAGCGTTGCGGCAGCATCCTACGAGCAGTACTTC
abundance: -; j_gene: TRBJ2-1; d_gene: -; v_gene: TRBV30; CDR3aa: CAWSRERNEQFF; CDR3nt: TGTGCCTGGAGTCGTGAACGGAATGAGCAGTTCTTC
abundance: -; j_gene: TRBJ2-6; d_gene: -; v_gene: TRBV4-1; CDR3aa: CASSRRGGADGANVLTF; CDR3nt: TGCGCCAGCAGTAGAAGAGGGGGGGCGGATGGGGCCAACGTCCTGACTTTC
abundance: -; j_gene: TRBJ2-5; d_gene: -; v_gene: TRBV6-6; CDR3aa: CASGYGTQYF; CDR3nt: TGTGCCAGCGGTTACGGGACCCAGTACTTC
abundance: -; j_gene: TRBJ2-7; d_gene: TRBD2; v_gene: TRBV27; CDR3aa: CASSSLGGSAEQYF; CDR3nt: TGTGCCAGCAGTTCTTTGGGGGGGTCGGCCGAGCAGTACTTC
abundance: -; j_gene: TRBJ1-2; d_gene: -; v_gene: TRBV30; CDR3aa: CAWSIRYGYTF; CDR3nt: TGTGCCTGGAGTATCCGCTATGGCTACACCTTC
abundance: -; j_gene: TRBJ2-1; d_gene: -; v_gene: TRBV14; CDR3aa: CASSQLQDYNEQFF; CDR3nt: TGTGCCAGCAGCCAACTACAGGACTACAATGAGCAGTTCTTC
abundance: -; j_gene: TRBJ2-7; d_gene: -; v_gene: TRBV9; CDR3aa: CASSVGGPLQNYEQYF; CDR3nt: TGTGCCAGCAGCGTAGGGGGGCCCCTCCAGAACTACGAGCAGTACTTC
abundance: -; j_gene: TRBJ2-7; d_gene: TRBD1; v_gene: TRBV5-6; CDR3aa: CASSLRNRGMSYEQYF; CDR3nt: TGTGCCAGCAGCTTGAGGAACAGGGGGATGTCCTACGAGCAGTACTTC
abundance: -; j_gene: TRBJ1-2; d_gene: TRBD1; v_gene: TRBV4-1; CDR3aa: CASSQDRGQPNYGYTF; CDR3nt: TGCGCCAGCAGCCAAGATCGGGGACAGCCTAACTATGGCTACACCTTC
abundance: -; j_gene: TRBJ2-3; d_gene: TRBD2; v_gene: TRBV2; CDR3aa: CASSPGLAGDLDTQYF; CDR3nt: TGTGCCAGCAGTCCAGGACTAGCGGGGGACCTAGATACGCAGTATTTT
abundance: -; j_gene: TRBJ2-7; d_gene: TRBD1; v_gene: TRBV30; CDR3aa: CAWSVFPRPGGRKKYF; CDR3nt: TGTGCCTGGAGTGTGTTTCCCCGACCAGGGGGACGTAAGAAGTACTTC
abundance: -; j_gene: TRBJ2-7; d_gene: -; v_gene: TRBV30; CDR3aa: CAWGYGTYEQYF; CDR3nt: TGTGCCTGGGGGTATGGTACCTACGAGCAGTACTTC
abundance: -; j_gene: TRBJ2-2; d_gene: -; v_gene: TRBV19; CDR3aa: CASSTNQGIFTGELFF; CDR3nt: TGTGCCAGTAGTACGAATCAGGGGATATTCACCGGGGAGCTGTTTTTT
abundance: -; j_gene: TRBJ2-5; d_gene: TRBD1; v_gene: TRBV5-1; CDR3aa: CASSLAGTGGSQETQYF; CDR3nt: TGCGCCAGCAGCTTGGCCGGGACAGGGGGGAGCCAAGAGACCCAGTACTTC
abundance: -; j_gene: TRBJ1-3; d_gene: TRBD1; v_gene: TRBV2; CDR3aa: CASRLDRGNGNTIYF; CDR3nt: TGTGCCAGCAGACTCGACAGGGGGAACGGAAACACCATATATTTT
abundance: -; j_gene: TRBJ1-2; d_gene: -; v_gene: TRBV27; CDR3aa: CASSSILAGADGYTF; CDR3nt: TGTGCCAGCAGTTCCATCTTGGCAGGCGCCGATGGCTACACCTTC
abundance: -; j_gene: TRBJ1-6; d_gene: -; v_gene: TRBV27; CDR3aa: CASSLRIHLQSPLHF; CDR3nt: TGTGCCAGCAGTTTACGGATTCATCTCCAGTCACCCCTCCACTTT
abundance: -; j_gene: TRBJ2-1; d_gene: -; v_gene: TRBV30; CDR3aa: CAWARGGNEQFF; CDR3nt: TGTGCCTGGGCAAGGGGTGGAAATGAGCAGTTCTTC
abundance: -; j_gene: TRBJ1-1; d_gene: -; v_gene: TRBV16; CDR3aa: CASSHQGITEAFF; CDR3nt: TGTGCCAGCAGCCATCAGGGAATCACTGAAGCTTTCTTT
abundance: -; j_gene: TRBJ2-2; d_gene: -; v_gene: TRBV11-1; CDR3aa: CASSRWRDRNTGELFF; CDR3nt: TGTGCCAGCAGCAGATGGAGGGACAGGAACACCGGGGAGCTGTTTTTT
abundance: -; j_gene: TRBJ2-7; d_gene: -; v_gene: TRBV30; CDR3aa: CAWSGAGSYEQYF; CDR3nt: TGTGCCTGGAGTGGGGCTGGTTCCTACGAGCAGTACTTC
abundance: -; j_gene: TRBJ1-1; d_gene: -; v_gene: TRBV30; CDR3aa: CAWSITTQAEAFF; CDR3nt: TGTGCCTGGTCGATAACCACCCAAGCTGAAGCTTTCTTT
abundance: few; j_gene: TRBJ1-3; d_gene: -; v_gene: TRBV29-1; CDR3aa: CSVEGSQTNSGNTIYF; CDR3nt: TGCAGCGTTGAAGGGTCTCAGACAAATTCTGGAAACACCATATATTTT
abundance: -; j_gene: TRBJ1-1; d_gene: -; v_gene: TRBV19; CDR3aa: CASSVVGQRFF; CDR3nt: TGTGCCAGTAGTGTCGTTGGGCAACGCTTCTTT
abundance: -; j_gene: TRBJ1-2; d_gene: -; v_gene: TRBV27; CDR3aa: CASRDGYTF; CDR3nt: TGTGCCAGCAGAGATGGCTACACCTTC
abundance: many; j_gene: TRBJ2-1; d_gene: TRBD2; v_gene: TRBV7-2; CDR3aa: CASSWGLAGGDNEQFF; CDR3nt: TGTGCCAGCAGCTGGGGACTAGCGGGAGGGGACAATGAGCAGTTCTTC
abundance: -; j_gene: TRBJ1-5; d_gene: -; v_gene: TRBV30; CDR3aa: CAWSVSFGGNNQPQHF; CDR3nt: TGTGCCTGGAGTGTATCCTTCGGGGGGAACAATCAGCCCCAGCATTTT
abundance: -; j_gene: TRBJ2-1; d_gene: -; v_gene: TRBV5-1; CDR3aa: CASSLGPDSEQFF; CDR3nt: TGCGCCAGCAGCTTGGGTCCCGACAGTGAGCAGTTCTTC
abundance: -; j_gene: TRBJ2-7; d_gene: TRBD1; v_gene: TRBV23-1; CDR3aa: CASSQLGDRESEQYF; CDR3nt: TGCGCCAGCAGTCAATTGGGTGACAGGGAGAGCGAGCAGTACTTC
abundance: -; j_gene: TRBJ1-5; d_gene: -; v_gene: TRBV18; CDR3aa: CASSRRGSSNQPQHF; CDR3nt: TGTGCCAGCTCAAGAAGGGGGAGTAGCAATCAGCCCCAGCATTTT
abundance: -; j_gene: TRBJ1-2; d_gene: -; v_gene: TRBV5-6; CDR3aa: CASYSSYGYTF; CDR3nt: TGTGCCAGCTATAGCAGCTATGGCTACACCTTC
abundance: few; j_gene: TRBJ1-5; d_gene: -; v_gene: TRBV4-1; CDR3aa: CASSQGLRGGNQPQHF; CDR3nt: TGCGCCAGCAGCCAAGGGCTTCGGGGAGGCAATCAGCCCCAGCATTTT
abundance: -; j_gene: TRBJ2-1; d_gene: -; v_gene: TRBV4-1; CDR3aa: CASSPGLMRGGRSYNEQFF; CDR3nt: TGCGCCAGCAGCCCCGGCCTCATGCGCGGGGGCCGTTCCTACAATGAGCAGTTCTTC
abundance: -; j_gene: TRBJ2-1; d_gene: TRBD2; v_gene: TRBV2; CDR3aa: CASSGLANYNEQFF; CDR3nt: TGTGCCAGCAGTGGACTAGCGAACTACAATGAGCAGTTCTTC
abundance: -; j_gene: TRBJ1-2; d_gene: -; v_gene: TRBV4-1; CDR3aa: CASSQLGRDYTF; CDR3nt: TGCGCCAGCAGCCAACTGGGCAGGGACTACACCTTC
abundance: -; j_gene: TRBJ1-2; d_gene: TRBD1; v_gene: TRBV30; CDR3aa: CAWSRGQGYTF; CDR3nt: TGTGCCTGGAGTAGGGGGCAAGGCTACACCTTC